This TCR beta chain was captured by sequencing in a study of cytomegalovirus exposure and HLA in healthy donors. Primers: 60 Vbeta forward and 13 Jbeta reverse. TCRdb's table, derived via immunoSEQ multiplex PCR, lists solely in-frame clones and lacks some. The table records under 250,000 clones, about 80% of them present only once. Germline V gene data show CDR1 as SNHLY and CDR2 as FYNNEI. The CDR3 covers 17 residues. The trim removed 5 bases at V and 0 bases at J, leaving 11 bases unmatched. The receptor's source is a woman between 25 and 40 years old in good health and CMV-seropositive. Sequenced sample: PBMCs. The chain carries TRBV2 and TRBJ2-7; 9 bases are shared with TRBD1. The CDR3 sequence is CASSFQRQGGSSYEQYF. The DNA of the CDR3 is TGTGCCAGCAGTTTCCAACGACAGGGGGGTTCCTCCTACGAGCAGTACTTC. Full variable domain (rest looked up from reference TRBV2 and TRBJ2-7): EPEVTQTPSHQVTQMGQEVILRCVPISNHLYFYWYRQILGQKVEFLVSFYNNEISEKSEIFDDQFSVERPDGSNFTLKIRSTKLEDSAMYFCASSFQRQGGSSYEQYFGPGTRLTVT.